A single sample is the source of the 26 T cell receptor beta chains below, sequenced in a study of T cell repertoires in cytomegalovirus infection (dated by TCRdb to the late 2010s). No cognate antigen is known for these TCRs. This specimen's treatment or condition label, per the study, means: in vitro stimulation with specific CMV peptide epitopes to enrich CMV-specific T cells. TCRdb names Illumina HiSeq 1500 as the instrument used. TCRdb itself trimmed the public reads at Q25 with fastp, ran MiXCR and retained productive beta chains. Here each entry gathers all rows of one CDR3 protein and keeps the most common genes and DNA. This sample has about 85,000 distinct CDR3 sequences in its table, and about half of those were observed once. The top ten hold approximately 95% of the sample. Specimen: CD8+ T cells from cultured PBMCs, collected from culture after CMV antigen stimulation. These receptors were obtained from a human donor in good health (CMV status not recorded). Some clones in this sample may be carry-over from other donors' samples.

The CDR3 spells CASSPLTGDHGYTF. The CDR3 DNA follows: TGTGCCAGCAGCCCGTTGACAGGGGATCATGGCTACACCTTC. This rearrangement joins TRBV7-2 to TRBJ1-2; 8 bases fit TRBD1. The J segment lost 6 bases and the V segment lost 5 bases, leaving 8 bases of the junction unmatched. The CDR3 extends over 14 amino acids. Germline assignment: CDR1 SGHTA and CDR2 FQGNSA.

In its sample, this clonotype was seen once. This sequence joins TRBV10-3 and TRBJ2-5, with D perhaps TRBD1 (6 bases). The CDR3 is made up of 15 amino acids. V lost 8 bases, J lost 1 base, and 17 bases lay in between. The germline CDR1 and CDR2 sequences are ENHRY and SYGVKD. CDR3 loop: CAIRPAGDTQETQYF. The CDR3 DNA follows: TGTGCCATCCGTCCTGCAGGGGACACCCAAGAGACCCAGTACTTC.

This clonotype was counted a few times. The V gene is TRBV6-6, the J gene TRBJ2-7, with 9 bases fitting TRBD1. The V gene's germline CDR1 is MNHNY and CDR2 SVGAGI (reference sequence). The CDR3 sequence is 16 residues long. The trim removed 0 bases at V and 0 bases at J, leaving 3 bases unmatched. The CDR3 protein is CASSYSHRGLSYEQYF. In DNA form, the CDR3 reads TGTGCCAGCAGTTACTCTCACAGGGGGCTCTCCTACGAGCAGTACTTC.

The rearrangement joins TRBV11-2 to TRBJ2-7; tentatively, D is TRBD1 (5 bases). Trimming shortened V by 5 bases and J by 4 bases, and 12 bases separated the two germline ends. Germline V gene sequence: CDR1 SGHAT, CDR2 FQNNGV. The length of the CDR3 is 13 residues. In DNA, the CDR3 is TGTGCCAGCAGCGCGAACAGGATTTACGAGCAGTACTTC. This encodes CASSANRIYEQYF. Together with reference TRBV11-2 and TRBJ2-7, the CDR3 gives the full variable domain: EAGVAQSPRYKIIEKRQSVAFWCNPISGHATLYWYQQILGQGPKLLIQFQNNGVVDDSQLPKDRFSAERLKGVDSTLKIQPAKLEDSAVYLCASSANRIYEQYFGPGTRLTVT.

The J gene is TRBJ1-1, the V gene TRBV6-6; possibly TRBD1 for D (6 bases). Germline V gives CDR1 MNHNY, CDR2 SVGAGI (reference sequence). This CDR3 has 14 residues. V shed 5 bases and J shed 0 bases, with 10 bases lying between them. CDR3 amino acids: CASSVGAMNTEAFF. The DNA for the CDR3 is TGTGCCAGCAGTGTGGGGGCCATGAACACTGAAGCTTTCTTT.

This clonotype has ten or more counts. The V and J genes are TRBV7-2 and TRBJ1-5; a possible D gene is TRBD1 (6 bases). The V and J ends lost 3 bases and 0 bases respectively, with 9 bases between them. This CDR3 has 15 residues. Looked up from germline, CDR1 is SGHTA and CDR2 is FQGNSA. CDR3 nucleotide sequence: TGTGCCAGCAGCTTGTACAGGGATAGCAATCAGCCCCAGCATTTT. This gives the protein CASSLYRDSNQPQHF.

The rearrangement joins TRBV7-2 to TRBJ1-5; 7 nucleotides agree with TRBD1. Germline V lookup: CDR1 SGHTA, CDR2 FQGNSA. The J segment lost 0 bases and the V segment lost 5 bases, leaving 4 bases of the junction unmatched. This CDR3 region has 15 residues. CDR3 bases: TGTGCCAGCAGCGAGACAGGGCTTAGCAATCAGCCCCAGCATTTT. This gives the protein CASSETGLSNQPQHF.

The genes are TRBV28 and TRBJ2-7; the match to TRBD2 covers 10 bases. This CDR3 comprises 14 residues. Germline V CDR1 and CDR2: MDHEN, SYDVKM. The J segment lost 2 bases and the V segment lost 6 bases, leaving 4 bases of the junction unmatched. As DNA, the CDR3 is TGTGCCAGCAGCTGGACTAGCGGAACCTACGAGCAGTACTTC. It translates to CASSWTSGTYEQYF.

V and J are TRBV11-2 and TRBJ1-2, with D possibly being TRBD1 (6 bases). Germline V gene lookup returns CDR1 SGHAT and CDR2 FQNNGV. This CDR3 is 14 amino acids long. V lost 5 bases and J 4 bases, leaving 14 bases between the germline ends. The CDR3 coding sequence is TGTGCCAGCAGCCCCCGCGACAGGACCTATGGCTACACCTTC. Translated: CASSPRDRTYGYTF.

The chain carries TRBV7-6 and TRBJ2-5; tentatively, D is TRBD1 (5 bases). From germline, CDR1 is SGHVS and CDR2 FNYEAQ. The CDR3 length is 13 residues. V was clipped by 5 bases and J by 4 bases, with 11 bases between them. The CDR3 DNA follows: TGTGCCAGCAGCCCTAGGGGAAGAGAGACCCAGTACTTC. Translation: CASSPRGRETQYF. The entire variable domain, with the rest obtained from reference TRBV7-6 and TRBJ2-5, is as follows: GAGVSQSPRYKVTKRGQDVALRCDPISGHVSLYWYRQALGQGPEFLTYFNYEAQQDKSGLPNDRFSAERPEGSISTLTIQRTEQRDSAMYRCASSPRGRETQYFGPGTRLLVL.

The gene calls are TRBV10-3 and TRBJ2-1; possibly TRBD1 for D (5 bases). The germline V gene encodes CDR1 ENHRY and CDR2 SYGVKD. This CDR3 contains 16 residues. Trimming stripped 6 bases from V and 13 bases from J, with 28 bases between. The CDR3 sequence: CAISLRELSSYNVQFF. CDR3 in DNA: TGTGCCATCAGCCTCAGGGAACTGAGCTCCTACAATGTTCAGTTCTTC.

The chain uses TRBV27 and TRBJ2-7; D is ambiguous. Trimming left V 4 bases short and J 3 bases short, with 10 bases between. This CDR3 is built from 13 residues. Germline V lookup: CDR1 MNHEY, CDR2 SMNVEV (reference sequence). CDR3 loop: CASSYGKNYEQYF. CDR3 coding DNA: TGTGCCAGCAGTTATGGGAAAAACTACGAGCAGTACTTC.

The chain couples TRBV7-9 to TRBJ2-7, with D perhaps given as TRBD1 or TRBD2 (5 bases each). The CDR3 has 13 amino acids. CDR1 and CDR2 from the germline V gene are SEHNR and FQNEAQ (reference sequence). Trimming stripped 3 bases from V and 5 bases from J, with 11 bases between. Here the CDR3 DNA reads TGTGCCAGCAGCTTTCGAGGGGACCACGAGCAGTACTTC. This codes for CASSFRGDHEQYF. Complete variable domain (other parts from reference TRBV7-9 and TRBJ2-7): DTGVSQNPRHKITKRGQNVTFRCDPISEHNRLYWYRQTLGQGPEFLTYFQNEAQLEKSRLLSDRFSAERPKGSFSTLEIQRTEQGDSAMYLCASSFRGDHEQYFGPGTRLTVT.

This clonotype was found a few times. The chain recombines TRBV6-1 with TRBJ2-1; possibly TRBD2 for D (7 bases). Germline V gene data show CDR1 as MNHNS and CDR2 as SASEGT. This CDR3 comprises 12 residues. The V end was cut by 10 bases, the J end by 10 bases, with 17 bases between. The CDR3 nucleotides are TGTGCCACCGAGGGGGGGAGTAGGGAGCAGTTCTTC. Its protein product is CATEGGSREQFF.

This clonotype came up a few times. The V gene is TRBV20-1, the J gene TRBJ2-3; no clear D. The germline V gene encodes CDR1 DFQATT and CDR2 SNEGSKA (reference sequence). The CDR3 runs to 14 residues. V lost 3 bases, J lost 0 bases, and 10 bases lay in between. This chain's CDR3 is CSASDQLSTDTQYF. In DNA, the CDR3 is TGCAGTGCTAGCGACCAGCTTAGCACAGATACGCAGTATTTT.

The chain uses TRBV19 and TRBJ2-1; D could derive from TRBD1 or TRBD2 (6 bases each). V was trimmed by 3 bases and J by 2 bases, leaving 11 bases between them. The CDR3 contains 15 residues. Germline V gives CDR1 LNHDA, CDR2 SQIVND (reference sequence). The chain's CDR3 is CASSIRGAAYNEQFF. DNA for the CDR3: TGTGCCAGTAGTATTAGGGGGGCGGCCTACAATGAGCAGTTCTTC.

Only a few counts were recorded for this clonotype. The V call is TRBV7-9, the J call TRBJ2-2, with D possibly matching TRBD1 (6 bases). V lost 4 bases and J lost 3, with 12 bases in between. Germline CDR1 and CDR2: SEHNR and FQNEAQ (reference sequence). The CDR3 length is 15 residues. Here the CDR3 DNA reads TGTGCCAGCAGCTCCTGGACAGTAGACACCGGGGAGCTGTTTTTT. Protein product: CASSSWTVDTGELFF.

In DNA, the CDR3 is TGTGCCAGCAGCTTAGCGTGGAAGGGGGCCGGTGGCTACACCTTC. Protein: CASSLAWKGAGGYTF. The chain uses TRBV7-2 and TRBJ1-2; 7 bases agree with TRBD1. J gave up 7 bases and V 0 bases, and 8 bases lay outside the gene matches. The CDR3 extends over 15 amino acids. Germline V gene data show CDR1 as SGHTA and CDR2 as FQGNSA.

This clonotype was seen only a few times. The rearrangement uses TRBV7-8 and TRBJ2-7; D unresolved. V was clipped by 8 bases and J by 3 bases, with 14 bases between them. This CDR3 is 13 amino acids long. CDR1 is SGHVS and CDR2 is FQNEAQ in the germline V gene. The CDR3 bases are TGTGCCAGCGATTCCCCGCCGAACTACGAGCAGTACTTC. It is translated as CASDSPPNYEQYF.

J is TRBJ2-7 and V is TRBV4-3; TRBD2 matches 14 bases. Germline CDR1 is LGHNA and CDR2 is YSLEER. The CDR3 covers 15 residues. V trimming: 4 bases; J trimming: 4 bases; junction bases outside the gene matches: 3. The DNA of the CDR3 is TGCGCCAGCAGCCGGGGACTAGCGGGAGAATACGAGCAGTACTTC. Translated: CASSRGLAGEYEQYF.

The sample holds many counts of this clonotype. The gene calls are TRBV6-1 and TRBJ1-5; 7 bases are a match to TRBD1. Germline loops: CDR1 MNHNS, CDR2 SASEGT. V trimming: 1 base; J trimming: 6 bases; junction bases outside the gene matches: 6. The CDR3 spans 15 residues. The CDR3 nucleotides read TGTGCCAGCAGTGAAGAAGCAGGGGGGGTTCAGCCCCAGCATTTT. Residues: CASSEEAGGVQPQHF.

The CDR3 spells CASSVDRGLGQPQHF. Written as DNA, the CDR3 is TGTGCCAGCAGTGTGGACAGGGGGCTAGGGCAGCCCCAGCATTTT. The chain links TRBV27 to TRBJ1-5, with 11 nucleotides matching TRBD1. The CDR3 totals 15 residues. V shed 5 bases and J 7 bases; nucleotides not matched to a gene: 7. Germline V lookup: CDR1 MNHEY, CDR2 SMNVEV (reference sequence).

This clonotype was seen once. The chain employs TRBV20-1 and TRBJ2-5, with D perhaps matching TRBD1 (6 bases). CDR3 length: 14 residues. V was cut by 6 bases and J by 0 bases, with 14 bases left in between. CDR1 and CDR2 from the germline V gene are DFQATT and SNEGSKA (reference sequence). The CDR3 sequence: CSARDRRYQETQYF. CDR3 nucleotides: TGCAGTGCCCGCGACAGGAGATACCAAGAGACCCAGTACTTC.

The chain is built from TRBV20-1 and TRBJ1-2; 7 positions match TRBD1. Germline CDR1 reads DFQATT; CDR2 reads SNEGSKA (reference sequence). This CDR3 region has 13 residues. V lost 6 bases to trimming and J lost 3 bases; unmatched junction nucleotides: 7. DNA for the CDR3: TGCAGTGCCCGGGACAGAAGTGACTATGGCTACACCTTC. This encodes CSARDRSDYGYTF.

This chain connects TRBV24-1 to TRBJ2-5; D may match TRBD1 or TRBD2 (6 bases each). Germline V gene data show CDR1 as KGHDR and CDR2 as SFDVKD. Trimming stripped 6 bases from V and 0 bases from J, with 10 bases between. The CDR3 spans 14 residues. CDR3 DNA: TGTGCCACCAGTCGGGGGCCGGACCAAGAGACCCAGTACTTC. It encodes CATSRGPDQETQYF.

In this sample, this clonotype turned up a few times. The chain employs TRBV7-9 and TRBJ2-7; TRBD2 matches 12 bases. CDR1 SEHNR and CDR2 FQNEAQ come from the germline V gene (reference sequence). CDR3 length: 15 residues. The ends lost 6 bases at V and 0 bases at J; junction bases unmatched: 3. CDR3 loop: CASSSSGGASYEQYF. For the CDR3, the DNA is TGTGCCAGCAGTTCTAGCGGGGGGGCCTCCTACGAGCAGTACTTC.